Following are 18 T cell receptor beta chains from one sample sequenced in a study of technical replicates of blood from several donors. Assay used: immunoSEQ multiplex PCR; TCRdb lists only in-frame clones, some missing. The sample holds about 73,000 clones, approximately 93% seen once. The source material was T cells isolated from PBMCs. Source of these receptors: a human donor in good health.

This chain joins TRBV30 and TRBJ2-7; D possibly corresponds to TRBD1 (5 bases). V dropped 2 bases and J dropped 6 bases, with 11 bases sitting between them. This CDR3 is built from 12 residues. Germline V gene lookup returns CDR1 GTSNPN and CDR2 SVGIG (reference sequence). The CDR3 region has the DNA TGTGCCTGGAGTCCTACAGGTTCCGAGCAGTACTTC. It translates to CAWSPTGSEQYF.

The chain combines TRBV9 with TRBJ2-1; TRBD2 matches at 8 bases. This CDR3 comprises 17 residues. CDR1 and CDR2 (germline): SGDLS, YYNGEE. Losses at the gene ends were 4 bases for V and 5 bases for J; bases not matched to a gene: 14. The CDR3: CASSIVTGTRINNEQFF. The CDR3, as DNA: TGTGCCAGCAGCATCGTGACCGGGACTAGAATCAACAATGAGCAGTTCTTC.

This rearrangement joins TRBV19 to TRBJ1-1, with 8 bases lining up with TRBD1. This CDR3 region has 15 residues. Unmatched junction bases numbered 6, after V lost 5 bases and J lost 1 base. Germline-derived CDR1 and CDR2 are LNHDA and SQIVND (reference sequence). The CDR3 DNA sequence: TGTGCCAGTAGTCCCGGACAGGGATCGAACACTGAAGCTTTCTTT. Protein sequence: CASSPGQGSNTEAFF. Supplemented by reference TRBV19 and TRBJ1-1, the full variable domain reads DGGITQSPKYLFRKEGQNVTLSCEQNLNHDAMYWYRQDPGQGLRLIYYSQIVNDFQKGDIAEGYSVSREKKESFPLTVTSAQKNPTAFYLCASSPGQGSNTEAFFGQGTRLTVV.

V gene TRBV28 combines with J gene TRBJ2-7; D may be TRBD1 (5 bases). Germline CDR1 and CDR2: MDHEN and SYDVKM. V was pared by 8 bases and J by 4 bases, with 18 bases between. The CDR3 covers 14 residues. CDR3 in amino acids: CASSPGPGIYEQYF. CDR3 nucleotide sequence: TGTGCCAGCTCACCCGGACCAGGGATTTACGAGCAGTACTTC.

V usage is TRBV11-2 and J usage is TRBJ2-2; D ambiguous. In germline, CDR1 is SGHAT, CDR2 FQNNGV. Trimming cost V 5 bases and J 4 bases, with 17 bases left between them. The CDR3 has 16 amino acids. For the CDR3, the DNA is TGTGCCAGCAGCCCCGGGTGGTTGGGTTCCACCGGGGAGCTGTTTTTT. This encodes CASSPGWLGSTGELFF.

The rearrangement links TRBV7-9 to TRBJ2-5, with D possibly being TRBD1 (6 bases). This CDR3 is built from 15 residues. With 0 bases removed from V and 3 bases from J, the gap between germline ends came to 11 bases. Germline assignment: CDR1 SEHNR and CDR2 FQNEAQ (reference sequence). CDR3 region: CASSLAWDTKETQYF. The CDR3 coding sequence is TGTGCCAGCAGCTTAGCTTGGGACACTAAAGAGACCCAGTACTTC.

V gene TRBV11-3 combines with J gene TRBJ1-1; 9 bases map to TRBD1. The CDR3 is 14 amino acids. From germline, CDR1 is SGHNT and CDR2 YENEEA. V was clipped by 5 bases and J by 3 bases; unmatched bases: 4. The chain's CDR3 is CASSTGTGHTEAFF. CDR3 in DNA: TGTGCCAGCAGCACAGGGACAGGGCACACTGAAGCTTTCTTT.

This CDR3 reads CASSDANEQYF. CDR3 coding DNA: TGTGCCAGCAGTGATGCGAACGAGCAGTACTTC. The rearrangement links TRBV2 to TRBJ2-7, with no clear D. Germline assignment: CDR1 SNHLY and CDR2 FYNNEI. Trimming took 3 bases from V and 5 from J, leaving 5 bases between them. The CDR3 is 11 residues long. The full variable domain, with the rest looked up from reference TRBV2 and TRBJ2-7, is EPEVTQTPSHQVTQMGQEVILRCVPISNHLYFYWYRQILGQKVEFLVSFYNNEISEKSEIFDDQFSVERPDGSNFTLKIRSTKLEDSAMYFCASSDANEQYFGPGTRLTVT.

The rearrangement uses TRBV5-4 and TRBJ2-3; a possible D gene is TRBD1 (5 bases). Trimming removed 2 bases from V and 2 bases from J, with 9 bases in between. CDR3 length equals 14 residues. In germline, CDR1 is SGHNT, CDR2 YYREEE (reference sequence). CDR3 sequence: CASSFRTPTDTQYF. The DNA of the CDR3 is TGTGCCAGCAGCTTCAGGACACCCACAGATACGCAGTATTTT. The variable domain in full, with the rest retrieved from reference TRBV5-4 and TRBJ2-3, is ETGVTQSPTHLIKTRGQQVTLRCSSQSGHNTVSWYQQALGQGPQFIFQYYREEENGRGNFPPRFSGLQFPNYSSELNVNALELDDSALYLCASSFRTPTDTQYFGPGTRLTVL.

In this sample, this clone turned up once. The V gene is TRBV9, the J gene TRBJ1-5, with D unresolved. Germline loops: CDR1 SGDLS, CDR2 YYNGEE. Trimming took off 1 base at V and 6 bases at J, with 8 bases between the two ends. The CDR3 runs to 13 residues. CDR3 DNA: TGTGCCAGCAGCGTATCCCTCGGTCAGCCCCAGCATTTT. Residues: CASSVSLGQPQHF.

The chain links TRBV7-9 to TRBJ2-5, with 7 positions matching TRBD1. The CDR3 is 14 amino acids. CDR1 is SEHNR, CDR2 FQNEAQ, per germline (reference sequence). V shed 4 bases and J 3 bases; nucleotides not matched to a gene: 5. The CDR3 DNA is TGTGCCAGCAGCTATGGACAGGCAGAAGAGACCCAGTACTTC. This codes for CASSYGQAEETQYF.

J is TRBJ1-1 and V is TRBV5-1, with 8 bases lining up with TRBD1. This CDR3 is built from 14 residues. Losses at the gene ends were 5 bases for V and 8 bases for J; bases not matched to a gene: 11. Germline values: CDR1 SGHRS, CDR2 YFSETQ. CDR3 in amino acids: CASRPQTGVVEAFF. The DNA of the CDR3 is TGCGCCAGCAGACCCCAGACAGGGGTTGTGGAAGCTTTCTTT.

The chain joins TRBV1 to TRBJ2-6; the D call TRBD1 from the table was never checked on the DNA. TRBV1 has pseudogene status. The CDR3 contains 17 residues. The CDR3 spells CTSSPNSLCTRANVLTF. The CDR3 bases are TGCACCAGCAGTCCAAACAGTTTGTGCACTCGGGCCAACGTCCTGACTTTC.

This clone appeared once. The genes are TRBV5-1 and TRBJ1-2, with TRBD1 matching 7 bases. The CDR3 sequence is 15 residues long. V trimming: 8 bases; J trimming: 8 bases; junction bases outside the gene matches: 18. Germline V gives CDR1 SGHRS, CDR2 YFSETQ. DNA of the CDR3: TGCGCCAGTCACCACGGGGAACAGGGGACGGGGGGCTACACCTTC. Its protein product is CASHHGEQGTGGYTF.

The V gene is TRBV28, the J gene TRBJ2-5; D is possibly TRBD1 (6 bases). The CDR3 is 12 amino acids. With 10 bases removed from V and 9 bases from J, the gap between germline ends came to 18 bases. Looked up from germline, CDR1 is MDHEN and CDR2 is SYDVKM. CDR3: CATVGAPRAQYF. CDR3 sequence (DNA): TGTGCCACCGTGGGGGCCCCCCGGGCCCAGTACTTC.

The chain links TRBV5-1 to TRBJ1-6; 10 positions match TRBD1. In germline, CDR1 is SGHRS, CDR2 YFSETQ. With V trimmed by 4 bases and J by 6 bases, 13 bases remained unmatched. The CDR3 runs to 18 residues. CDR3 region: CASSGDRGRNVANSPLHF. The DNA of the CDR3 is TGCGCCAGCAGCGGCGACAGGGGGCGAAATGTTGCTAATTCACCCCTCCACTTT.

This chain uses TRBV4-1 with TRBJ2-7, with 7 bases fitting TRBD1. After removal of 2 bases from V and 2 bases from J, the junction contained 6 bases not matched to a gene. The germline V gene has CDR1 MGHRA and CDR2 YSYEKL. The CDR3 length is 15 residues. The CDR3 loop is CASSQQWTGTYEQYF. DNA of the CDR3: TGCGCCAGCAGCCAACAGTGGACAGGCACCTACGAGCAGTACTTC.

This clone was found a few times. The chain has TRBV19 and TRBJ2-7, with 11 nucleotides matching TRBD2. The CDR3 runs 14 residues. V lost 6 bases and J lost 4; bases outside the gene matches: 5. CDR1 LNHDA and CDR2 SQIVND come from the germline V gene (reference sequence). The CDR3, as DNA: TGTGCCAGTAGGGGGACTAGCGGAAAATACGAGCAGTACTTC. Its protein is CASRGTSGKYEQYF.